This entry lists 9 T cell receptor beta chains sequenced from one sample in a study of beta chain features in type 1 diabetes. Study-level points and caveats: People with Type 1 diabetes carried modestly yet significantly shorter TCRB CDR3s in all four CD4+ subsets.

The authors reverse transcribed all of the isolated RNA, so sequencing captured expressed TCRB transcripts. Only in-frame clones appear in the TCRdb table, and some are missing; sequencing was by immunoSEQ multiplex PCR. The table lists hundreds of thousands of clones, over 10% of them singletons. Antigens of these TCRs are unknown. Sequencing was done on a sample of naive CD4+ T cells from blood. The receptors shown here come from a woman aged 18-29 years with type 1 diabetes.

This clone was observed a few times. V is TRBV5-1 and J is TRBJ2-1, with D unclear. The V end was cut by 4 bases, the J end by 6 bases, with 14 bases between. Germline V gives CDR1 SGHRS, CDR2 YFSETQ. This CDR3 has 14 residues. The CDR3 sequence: CASSVTIVANEQFF. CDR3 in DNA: TGCGCCAGCAGCGTAACTATAGTCGCCAATGAGCAGTTCTTC.

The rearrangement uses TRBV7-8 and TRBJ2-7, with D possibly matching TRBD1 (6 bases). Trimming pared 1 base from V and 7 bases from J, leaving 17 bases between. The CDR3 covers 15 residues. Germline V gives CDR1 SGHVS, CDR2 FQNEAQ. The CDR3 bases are TGTGCCAGCAGCTTAGGGAGGACAGTTAGTATTGAGCAGTACTTC. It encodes CASSLGRTVSIEQYF.

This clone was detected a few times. The CDR3 loop is CASADRGPYNEQFF. The DNA for the CDR3 is TGTGCCAGTGCCGACAGGGGACCCTACAATGAGCAGTTCTTC. The rearrangement links TRBV19 to TRBJ2-1, with 8 nucleotides matching TRBD1. CDR1 is LNHDA and CDR2 is SQIVND in the germline V gene (reference sequence). The CDR3 consists of 14 residues. V lost 8 bases and J lost 2; bases outside the gene matches: 5.

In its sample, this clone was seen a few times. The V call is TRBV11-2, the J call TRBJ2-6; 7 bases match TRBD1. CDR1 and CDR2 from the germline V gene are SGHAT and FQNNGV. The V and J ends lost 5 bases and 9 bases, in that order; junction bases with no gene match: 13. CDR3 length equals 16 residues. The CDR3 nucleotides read TGTGCCAGCAGCACCCGGGACAGCCTGCTTGTCAACGTCCTGACTTTC. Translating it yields CASSTRDSLLVNVLTF. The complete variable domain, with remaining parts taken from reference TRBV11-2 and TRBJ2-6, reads EAGVAQSPRYKIIEKRQSVAFWCNPISGHATLYWYQQILGQGPKLLIQFQNNGVVDDSQLPKDRFSAERLKGVDSTLKIQPAKLEDSAVYLCASSTRDSLLVNVLTFGAGSRLTVL.

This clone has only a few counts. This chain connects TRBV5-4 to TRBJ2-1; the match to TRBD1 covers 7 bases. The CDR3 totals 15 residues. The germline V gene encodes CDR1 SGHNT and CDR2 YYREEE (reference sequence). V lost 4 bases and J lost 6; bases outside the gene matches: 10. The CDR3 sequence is CASSPPGQRINEQFF. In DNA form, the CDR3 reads TGTGCCAGCAGCCCCCCGGGACAGAGGATCAATGAGCAGTTCTTC.

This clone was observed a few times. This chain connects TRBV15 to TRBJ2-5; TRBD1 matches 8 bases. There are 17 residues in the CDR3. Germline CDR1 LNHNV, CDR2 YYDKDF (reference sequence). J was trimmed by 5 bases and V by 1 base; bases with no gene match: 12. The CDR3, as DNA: TGTGCCACCAGCAGAGGAAATTGGGCCAGGGGGCGGGAGACCCAGTACTTC. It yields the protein CATSRGNWARGRETQYF.

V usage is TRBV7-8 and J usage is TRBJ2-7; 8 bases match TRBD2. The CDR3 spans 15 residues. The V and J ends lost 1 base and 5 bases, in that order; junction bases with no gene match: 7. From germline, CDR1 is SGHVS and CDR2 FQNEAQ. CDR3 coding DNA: TGTGCCAGCAGCTTAGGGAGCGGGAGTGGTCACGAGCAGTACTTC. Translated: CASSLGSGSGHEQYF.

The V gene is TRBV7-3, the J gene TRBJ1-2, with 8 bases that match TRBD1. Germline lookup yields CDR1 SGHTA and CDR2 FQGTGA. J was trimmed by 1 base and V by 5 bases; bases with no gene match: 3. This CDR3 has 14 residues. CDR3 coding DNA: TGTGCCAGCAGCCTAGGACAGGGTAACTATGGCTACACCTTC. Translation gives CASSLGQGNYGYTF.

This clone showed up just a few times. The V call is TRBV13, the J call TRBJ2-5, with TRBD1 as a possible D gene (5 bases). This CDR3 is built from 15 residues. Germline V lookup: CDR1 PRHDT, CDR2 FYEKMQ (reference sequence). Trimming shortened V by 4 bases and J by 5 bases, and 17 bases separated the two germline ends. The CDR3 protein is CASSSRTIHGETQYF. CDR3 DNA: TGTGCCAGCAGCTCCCGGACAATTCACGGGGAGACCCAGTACTTC.